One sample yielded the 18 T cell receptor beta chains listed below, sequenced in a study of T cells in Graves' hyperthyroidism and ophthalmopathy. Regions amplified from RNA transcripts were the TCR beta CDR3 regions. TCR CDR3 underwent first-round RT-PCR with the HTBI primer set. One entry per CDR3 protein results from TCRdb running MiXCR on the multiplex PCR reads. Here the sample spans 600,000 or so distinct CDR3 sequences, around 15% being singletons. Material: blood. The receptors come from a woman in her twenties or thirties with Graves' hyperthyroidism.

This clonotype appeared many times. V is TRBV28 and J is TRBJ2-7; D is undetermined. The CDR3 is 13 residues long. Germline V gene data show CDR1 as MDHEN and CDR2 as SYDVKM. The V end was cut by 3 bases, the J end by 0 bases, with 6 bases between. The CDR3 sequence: CASSFVRSYEQYF. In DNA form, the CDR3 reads TGTGCCAGCAGTTTCGTCCGCTCCTACGAGCAGTACTTC.

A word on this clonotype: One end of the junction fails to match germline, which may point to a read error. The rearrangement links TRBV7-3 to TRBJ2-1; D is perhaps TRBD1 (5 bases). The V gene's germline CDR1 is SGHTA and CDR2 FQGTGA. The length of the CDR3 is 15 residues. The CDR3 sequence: CASSLGRSSHNEQFF. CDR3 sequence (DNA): TGTGCCAGCAGCTTGGGGCGGAGCTCCCACAATGAGCAGTTCTTC.

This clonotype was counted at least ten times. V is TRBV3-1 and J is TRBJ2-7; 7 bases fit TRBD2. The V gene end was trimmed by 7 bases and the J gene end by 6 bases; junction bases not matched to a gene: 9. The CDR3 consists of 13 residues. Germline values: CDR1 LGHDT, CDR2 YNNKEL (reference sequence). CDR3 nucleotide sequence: TGTGCCAGCACCACTCGACTAGCTGCCGAGCAGTACTTC. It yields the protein CASTTRLAAEQYF.

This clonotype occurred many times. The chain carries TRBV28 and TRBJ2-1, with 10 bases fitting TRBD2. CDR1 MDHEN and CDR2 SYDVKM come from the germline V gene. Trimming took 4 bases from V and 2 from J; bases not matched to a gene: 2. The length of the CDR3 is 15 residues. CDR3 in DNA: TGTGCCAGCAGTTCCCTAGCGGGAGCCTACAATGAGCAGTTCTTC. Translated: CASSSLAGAYNEQFF.

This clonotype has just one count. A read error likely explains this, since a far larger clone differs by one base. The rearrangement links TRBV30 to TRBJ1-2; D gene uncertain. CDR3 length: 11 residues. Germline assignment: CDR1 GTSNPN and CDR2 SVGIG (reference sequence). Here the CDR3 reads CAWSVDYGYAF. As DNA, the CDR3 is TGTGCCTGGAGTGTTGACTATGGCTACGCCTTC.

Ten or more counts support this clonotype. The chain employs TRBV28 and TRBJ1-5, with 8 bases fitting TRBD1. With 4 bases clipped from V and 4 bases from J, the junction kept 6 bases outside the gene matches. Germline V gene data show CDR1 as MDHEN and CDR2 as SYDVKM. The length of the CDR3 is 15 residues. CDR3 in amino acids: CASSSPGDRNQPQHF. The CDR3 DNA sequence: TGTGCCAGCAGTTCCCCCGGGGACAGGAATCAGCCCCAGCATTTT.

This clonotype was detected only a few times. The CDR3 DNA reads as TGTGCCAGCAGTTTTAGGGCGCGGGTGTACGCTTTCTTT. Its translation: CASSFRARVYAFF. This chain uses TRBV28 with TRBJ1-1; D uncertain. Trimming shortened V by 3 bases and J by 11 bases, and 16 bases separated the two germline ends. Looked up from germline, CDR1 is MDHEN and CDR2 is SYDVKM. The CDR3 has 13 residues. The complete variable domain, with remaining parts taken from reference TRBV28 and TRBJ1-1, reads DVKVTQSSRYLVKRTGEKVFLECVQDMDHENMFWYRQDPGLGLRLIYFSYDVKMKEKGDIPEGYSVSREKKERFSLILESASTNQTSMYLCASSFRARVYAFFGQGTRLTVV.

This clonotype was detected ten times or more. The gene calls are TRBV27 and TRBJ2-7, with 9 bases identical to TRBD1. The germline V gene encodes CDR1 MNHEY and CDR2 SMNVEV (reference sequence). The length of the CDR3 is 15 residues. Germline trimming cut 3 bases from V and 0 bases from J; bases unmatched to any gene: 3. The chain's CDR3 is CASSFWGQGSYEQYF. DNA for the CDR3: TGTGCCAGCAGTTTTTGGGGACAGGGCTCCTACGAGCAGTACTTC.

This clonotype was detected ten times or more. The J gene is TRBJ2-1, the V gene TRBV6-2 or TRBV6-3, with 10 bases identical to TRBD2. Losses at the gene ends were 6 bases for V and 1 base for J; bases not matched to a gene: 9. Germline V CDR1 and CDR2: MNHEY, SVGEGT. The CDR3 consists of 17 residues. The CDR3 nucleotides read TGTGCCAGCAGCCCCCGACTAGCGGGTGGATCCTACAATGAGCAGTTCTTC. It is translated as CASSPRLAGGSYNEQFF.

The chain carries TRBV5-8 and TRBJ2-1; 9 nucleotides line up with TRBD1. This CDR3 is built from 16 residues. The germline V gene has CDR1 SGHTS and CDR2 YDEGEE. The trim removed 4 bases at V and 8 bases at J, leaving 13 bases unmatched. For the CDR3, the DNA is TGTGCCAGCAGCGCCTACCGGGACAGGGAGGGCTATGAGCAGTTCTTC. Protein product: CASSAYRDREGYEQFF. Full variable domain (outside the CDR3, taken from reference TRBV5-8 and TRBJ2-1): EAGVTQSPTHLIKTRGQQATLRCSPISGHTSVYWYQQALGLGLQFLLWYDEGEERNRGNFPPRFSGRQFPNYSSELNVNALELEDSALYLCASSAYRDREGYEQFFGPGTRLTVL.

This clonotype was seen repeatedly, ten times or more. The CDR3 region has the DNA TGTGCCAGCAGCTTATGGGGAGCCGCGAACACCGGGGAGCTGTTTTTT. Encoded protein: CASSLWGAANTGELFF. The chain recombines TRBV11-2 with TRBJ2-2; tentatively, D is TRBD2 (5 bases). The CDR3 covers 16 residues. Germline V gene data show CDR1 as SGHAT and CDR2 as FQNNGV. Between the trimmed V and J ends, which lost 2 bases and 0 bases, there was a span of 10 bases.

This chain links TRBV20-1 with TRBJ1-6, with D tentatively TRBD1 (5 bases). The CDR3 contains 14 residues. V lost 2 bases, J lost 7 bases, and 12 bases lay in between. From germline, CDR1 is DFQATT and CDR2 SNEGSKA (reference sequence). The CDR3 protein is CSARNRRGNSPLHF. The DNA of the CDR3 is TGCAGTGCTAGAAACAGGAGAGGGAATTCACCCCTCCACTTT.

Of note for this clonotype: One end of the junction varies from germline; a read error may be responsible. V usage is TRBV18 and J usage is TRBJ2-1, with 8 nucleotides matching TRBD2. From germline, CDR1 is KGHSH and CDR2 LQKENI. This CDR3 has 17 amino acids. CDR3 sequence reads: CANSPRGYGRDLNEQFF. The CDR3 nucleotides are TGTGCCAACTCACCAAGGGGGTACGGGAGGGACCTCAATGAGCAGTTCTTC.

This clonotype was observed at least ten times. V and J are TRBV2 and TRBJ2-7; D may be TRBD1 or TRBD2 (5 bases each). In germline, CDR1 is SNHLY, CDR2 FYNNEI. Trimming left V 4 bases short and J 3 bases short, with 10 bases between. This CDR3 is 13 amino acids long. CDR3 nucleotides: TGTGCCAGCAGTGGGGGGACCTTCTACGAGCAGTACTTC. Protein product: CASSGGTFYEQYF.

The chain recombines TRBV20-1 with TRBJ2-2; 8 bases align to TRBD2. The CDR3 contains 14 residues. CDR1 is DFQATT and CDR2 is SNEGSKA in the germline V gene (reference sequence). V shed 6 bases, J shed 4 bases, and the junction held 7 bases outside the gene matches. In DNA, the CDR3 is TGCAGTGCATATAGCGGGATGCGCACCGGGGAGCTGTTTTTT. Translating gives CSAYSGMRTGELFF.

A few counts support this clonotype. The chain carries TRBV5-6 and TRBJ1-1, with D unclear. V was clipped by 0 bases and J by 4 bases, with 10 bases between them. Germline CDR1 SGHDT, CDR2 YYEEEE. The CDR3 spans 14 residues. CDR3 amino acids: CASSLGLGPTEAFF. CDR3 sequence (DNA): TGTGCCAGCAGCTTGGGGTTAGGCCCCACTGAAGCTTTCTTT.

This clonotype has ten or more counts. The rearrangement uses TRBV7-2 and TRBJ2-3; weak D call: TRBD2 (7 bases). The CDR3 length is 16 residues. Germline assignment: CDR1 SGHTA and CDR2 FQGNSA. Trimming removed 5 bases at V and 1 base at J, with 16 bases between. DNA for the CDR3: TGTGCCAGCAGCCCTAGGGGGGGACCTCGCACAGATACGCAGTATTTT. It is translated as CASSPRGGPRTDTQYF.

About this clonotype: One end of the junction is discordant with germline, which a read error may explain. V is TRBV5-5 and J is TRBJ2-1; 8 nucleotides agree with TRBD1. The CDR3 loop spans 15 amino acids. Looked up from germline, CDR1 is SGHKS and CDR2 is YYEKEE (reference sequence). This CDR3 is CASSLRQGLGNEQSF. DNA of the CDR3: TGTGCCAGCAGCCTTCGACAGGGGTTGGGCAATGAGCAGTCCTTC.